This paragraph covers one T cell receptor (beta chain) sequence. The antigen remains undetermined. These data originate in a study of PD-1 blockade in classical Hodgkin lymphoma. General study results and limits: There remain no defined causes for the repertoire differences, which possibly reflect disease activity or prior therapy. Healthy donors were reported to have higher baseline TCR diversity than newly diagnosed patients. By C4D1, CD4+ diversity increased significantly, especially in complete responders.

Time point meaning: cycle 4 day 1 (C4D1), after less than seven weeks of nivolumab. There was relapse after autologous stem cell transplantation in every patient, and there was variation in brentuximab vedotin exposure. Between the trimmed V and J ends, which lost 1 base and 5 bases, there was a span of 17 bases. This CDR3 has 16 amino acids. In germline, CDR1 is SGHTA, CDR2 FQGNSA. TCRdb's copy holds only in-frame clones and misses some; the assay was immunoSEQ multiplex PCR. Among approximately 52,000 clones, around nine tenths were seen once, and the ten largest hold roughly 7.1%. The TCR sequence derives from a human donor with classical Hodgkin lymphoma. The V gene is TRBV7-2, the J gene TRBJ2-5, with D perhaps matching TRBD1 or TRBD2 (5 bases each). Sequenced here: peripheral blood mononuclear cells (PBMCs), sampled before the fourth cycle of nivolumab. This CDR3 reads CASSLGGLSVGETQYF. For the CDR3, the DNA is TGTGCCAGCAGCTTAGGGGGGTTGAGCGTTGGGGAGACCCAGTACTTC.